The 17 T cell receptor beta chains reported below all come from one sample, sequenced in a study of lymphopenia after photon versus proton radiotherapy (dated by TCRdb to 2018 to 2020). Receptor libraries were prepared by the immunoSEQ multiplex PCR assay. TCRdb re-hosts the immuneACCESS table, in-frame sequences only. Its copies lack some clones; in the studies checked, an unresolved V gene accounts for under half of them, and the cause for the rest is not known. The table for this sample lists 20,000 to 25,000 clones; about 93% of them were counted only once. Roughly 9.6% of the sample belongs to the ten largest clones. The sample consisted of peripheral blood, taken from a patient treated with proton-based radiotherapy. Source of these receptors: an older woman with pancreatic cancer. Some clones in this sample may be carry-over from other donors' samples.

CDR3 loop: CASSLDAGMDYGYTF. In DNA, the CDR3 is TGCGCCAGCAGCTTGGACGCGGGTATGGACTATGGCTACACCTTC. This chain uses TRBV5-1 with TRBJ1-2; no clear D gene. Per the germline V gene, CDR1 is SGHRS and CDR2 is YFSETQ. The CDR3 totals 15 residues. The V end was cut by 0 bases, the J end by 3 bases, with 12 bases between.

The rearrangement links TRBV28 to TRBJ1-1; 9 bases are a match to TRBD1. The germline V gene has CDR1 MDHEN and CDR2 SYDVKM. V gave up 6 bases and J gave up 2 bases; unmatched junction bases: 4. This CDR3 spans 14 amino acids. CDR3 loop: CASSLTGGNTEAFF. CDR3 sequence (DNA): TGTGCCAGCAGCTTGACAGGGGGAAACACTGAAGCTTTCTTT.

This clone has just one count. The J gene is TRBJ2-3, the V gene TRBV19, with TRBD1 matching 8 bases. V lost 5 bases, J lost 6 bases, and 10 bases stayed unmatched. This CDR3 has 15 amino acids. Germline V lookup: CDR1 LNHDA, CDR2 SQIVND (reference sequence). The CDR3 loop is CASSQTGAYADTQYF. CDR3 nucleotide sequence: TGTGCCAGTAGTCAGACAGGGGCATACGCGGATACGCAGTATTTT.

This clone was observed a single time. The chain joins TRBV5-8 to TRBJ2-5; D call uncertain. Germline V gives CDR1 SGHTS, CDR2 YDEGEE. Deletions cut 4 bases from V and 10 bases from J, with 14 bases between. CDR3 length: 12 amino acids. CDR3 bases: TGTGCCAGCAGCCCATGGCAGTTGGACCAGTACTTC. It encodes CASSPWQLDQYF. The variable domain in full, with the rest retrieved from reference TRBV5-8 and TRBJ2-5, is EAGVTQSPTHLIKTRGQQATLRCSPISGHTSVYWYQQALGLGLQFLLWYDEGEERNRGNFPPRFSGRQFPNYSSELNVNALELEDSALYLCASSPWQLDQYFGPGTRLLVL.

This clone was counted once. The chain carries TRBV2 and TRBJ2-1; D is tentatively TRBD1 or TRBD2 (6 bases each). Germline CDR1 is SNHLY and CDR2 is FYNNEI. The V end was cut by 4 bases, the J end by 5 bases, with 18 bases between. CDR3 length equals 16 residues. The CDR3 DNA reads TGTGCCAGCAGTGTTGGGCGTACGGGGGCGAACAATGAGCAGTTCTTC. Amino acid sequence: CASSVGRTGANNEQFF.

V usage is TRBV7-8 and J usage is TRBJ2-5; D might be TRBD1 (5 bases). The DNA end is more similar to TRBJ2-7, so the J call may be wrong. CDR3 length: 13 residues. CDR1 is SGHVS, CDR2 FQNEAQ, per germline. The CDR3 DNA reads TGTGCCAGCAGCCAGGACACTCTGTACGAGCAGTACTTC. Protein: CASSQDTLYEQYF.

The rearrangement joins TRBV7-2 to TRBJ2-1, with 11 bases lining up with TRBD2. V was clipped by 1 base and J by 9 bases; unmatched bases: 8. Germline CDR1 is SGHTA and CDR2 is FQGNSA. CDR3 size: 16 residues. In nucleotides, the CDR3 is TGTGCCAGCAGCTTAGGTCGTAGCGGGAGGGAGGGTGAGCAGTTCTTC. Its translation: CASSLGRSGREGEQFF.

This clone has only one observation. The chain is built from TRBV5-4 and TRBJ1-2; D gene unclear. V was trimmed by 3 bases and J by 2 bases, leaving 11 bases between them. The CDR3 spans 14 residues. CDR1 SGHNT and CDR2 YYREEE come from the germline V gene (reference sequence). The CDR3 spells CASSSIGVNYGYTF. CDR3 DNA: TGTGCCAGCAGCTCCATCGGGGTCAACTATGGCTACACCTTC.

The chain uses TRBV6-1 and TRBJ2-3, with 7 nucleotides matching TRBD1. V dropped 3 bases and J dropped 6; count of bases not matched to a gene: 12. CDR1 and CDR2 (germline): MNHNS, SASEGT. CDR3 length equals 16 residues. Here the CDR3 DNA reads TGTGCCAGCAGTGACCCAGGGGGTCTTTTCACGGATACGCAGTATTTT. It is translated as CASSDPGGLFTDTQYF.

The chain has TRBV28 and TRBJ2-7; D remains ambiguous. CDR1 MDHEN and CDR2 SYDVKM come from the germline V gene. The germline V and J ends were trimmed by 6 bases and 4 bases, with 13 bases remaining between them. The CDR3 contains 13 residues. The CDR3 region has the DNA TGTGCCAGCAGACCCCCTAACAGTTACGAGCAGTACTTC. Translated: CASRPPNSYEQYF. The full variable domain, with the rest looked up from reference TRBV28 and TRBJ2-7, is DVKVTQSSRYLVKRTGEKVFLECVQDMDHENMFWYRQDPGLGLRLIYFSYDVKMKEKGDIPEGYSVSREKKERFSLILESASTNQTSMYLCASRPPNSYEQYFGPGTRLTVT.

The chain is built from TRBV7-6 and TRBJ2-5; no clear D. The CDR3 has 13 residues. The germline V gene has CDR1 SGHVS and CDR2 FNYEAQ. Trimming took 6 bases from V and 4 from J, leaving 12 bases between them. The CDR3 sequence is CASSNRFGETQYF. The CDR3 DNA sequence: TGTGCCAGCAGTAACCGGTTCGGAGAGACCCAGTACTTC.

The chain is built from TRBV7-9 and TRBJ1-2; D not certain. This CDR3 contains 14 residues. Germline V CDR1 and CDR2: SEHNR, FQNEAQ (reference sequence). V was clipped by 8 bases and J by 4 bases, with 17 bases between them. The CDR3 DNA follows: TGTGCCAGCGGACCCCCTAGCCTGATCTATGGCTACACCTTC. Its translation is CASGPPSLIYGYTF. The whole variable domain, remainder taken from reference TRBV7-9 and TRBJ1-2, is DTGVSQNPRHKITKRGQNVTFRCDPISEHNRLYWYRQTLGQGPEFLTYFQNEAQLEKSRLLSDRFSAERPKGSFSTLEIQRTEQGDSAMYLCASGPPSLIYGYTFGSGTRLTVV.

The chain has TRBV30 and TRBJ1-4; 8 positions agree with TRBD1. The CDR3 has 14 amino acids. The V and J ends lost 3 bases and 5 bases, in that order; junction bases with no gene match: 5. Germline CDR1 reads GTSNPN; CDR2 reads SVGIG (reference sequence). DNA of the CDR3: TGTGCCTGGAGGGGTCAGGGGGCAAATGAAAAACTGTTTTTT. This sequence encodes CAWRGQGANEKLFF.

The CDR3 DNA reads as TGCGCCAGCACTCTAGGGACTAGCGGGAGGAGCACAGATACGCAGTATTTT. Protein sequence: CASTLGTSGRSTDTQYF. The rearrangement links TRBV5-1 to TRBJ2-3; 15 positions agree with TRBD2. V shed 6 bases, J shed 0 bases, and the junction held 5 bases outside the gene matches. The germline CDR1 and CDR2 sequences are SGHRS and YFSETQ. This CDR3 is 17 amino acids long.

The gene calls are TRBV7-9 and TRBJ2-1; TRBD2 might be the D (5 bases). Germline V lookup: CDR1 SEHNR, CDR2 FQNEAQ (reference sequence). Trimming cost V 0 bases and J 5 bases, with 8 bases left between them. The CDR3 runs 14 residues. The CDR3 nucleotides are TGTGCCAGCAGCTTAGCGACTATCCACAATGAGCAGTTCTTC. Protein sequence: CASSLATIHNEQFF.

The rearrangement links TRBV6-1 to TRBJ1-1; D gene uncertain. Trimming pared 5 bases from V and 0 bases from J, leaving 13 bases between. Germline loops: CDR1 MNHNS, CDR2 SASEGT. This CDR3 is 15 amino acids long. For the CDR3, the DNA is TGTGCCAGCAGTCATAGATCCGGGGTGAACACTGAAGCTTTCTTT. It is translated as CASSHRSGVNTEAFF.

The V call is TRBV6-4, the J call TRBJ1-2; D is possibly TRBD1 (5 bases). Between the trimmed V and J ends, which lost 3 bases and 4 bases, there was a span of 9 bases. The CDR3 is made up of 13 amino acids. Germline V gives CDR1 MRHNA, CDR2 SNTAGT. The CDR3 DNA sequence: TGTGCCAGCAGTGATAGAACAGGCTATGGCTACACCTTC. Protein: CASSDRTGYGYTF.